This TCR beta chain was profiled in a study of blood T cells in healthy people across ages (dated by TCRdb to between 2014 and 2016). About the full investigation: In model experiments, template switching captured roughly one uniquely barcoded TCR beta cDNA molecule for every two T cells. The study measured age-related changes in TCR beta repertoire diversity using deep sequencing normalized with unique cDNA molecular identifiers. Four age groups were formed from the donors: young (average 16 years), middle-aged (approximately 39), aged (under 70) and long-lived (roughly 88). To avoid experimental bias, donors of different ages were spread randomly across the sequencing lanes. Using the same blood draw, the study looked at two additional independent replicas of 1 million unique cDNA reads for two donors, one aged 18 to 29 and the other aged 80 or older.

The donors were roughly 40 Caucasian individuals from Russia, aged roughly 6 to 95 years, who were systemically healthy. Each donor gave ten milliliters of peripheral blood, drawn into EDTA-treated Vacutainer tubes. Ficoll-Paque density-gradient centrifugation was used to isolate PBMCs, with at least 6.5 million per sample. Total RNA, at least 6 micrograms per sample, was extracted from PBMCs with Trizol reagent. For every donor, an aliquot of PBMCs went through flow cytometry to measure the percentages of naive CD45RAhigh/CD27high T cells. A word on this clonotype: No cognate antigen has been identified for it. At one end, the junction sequence differs from germline, possibly due to a read error.

The library was obtained by 5' RACE. For sequencing, an Illumina HiSeq 2500 was employed. A second PCR of about 7 to 12 cycles was performed with a sample-barcoded 5' primer and a J-beta primer mix. Each TCR beta cDNA molecule received a unique molecular identifier from a template-switch 5' adaptor carrying 12 random nucleotides. At least 2.5 million CDR3-containing paired-end reads were obtained from each sample. The Mint cDNA synthesis kit, primed by a TRBC-specific oligonucleotide, was used to synthesize first-strand cDNA from all RNA. After uracil-DNA glycosylase treatment, a first 18-cycle PCR used universal primers M1SS and BC2_uni_R on all cDNA. In the paper's pipeline: For normalization, 1 million high-quality reads were randomly selected from each sample, with every read carrying a distinct molecular identifier. Instead of being binned into consensus sequences, reads that shared molecular identifiers were thrown out. MiTCR, with a Q25 quality threshold and the strictest error-elimination algorithm, was used for CDR3 identification, clonotype clustering and error correction. A nonparametric unseen species model using Euler transformation provided a lower-bound estimate of total TCR beta diversity. TCRdb passed the public sequencing reads through fastp at Q25 and MiXCR, retaining productive beta sequences. Each CDR3 protein gets just one entry, which takes the most common genes and DNA from the rows behind it. For this entry, the V and J calls and clone size follow TCRdb and not the study's own pipeline. This sample comprises about 1,800,000 distinct CDR3 sequences, 28% of them detected only once. Roughly 8% of the sample is in the top ten clones.

Points the paper makes about the study in general: Bulk unsorted PBMC profiling prevented conclusive comparison of naive and antigen-experienced compartments. A strong correlation was found between observed TCR beta diversity and the percentage of naive T cells measured by flow cytometry. As age increased, observed TCR beta diversity per million T cells dropped in a roughly linear way, and a significant reduction was already evident by age 40. Compared with the aged group, the long-lived group had more naive CD4+ T cells, fewer expanded clones and increased TCR diversity, suggesting age selection. Because the CMV infection status of the donors was unknown, age-related changes in expanded clonotypes may potentially have been confounded. Estimates of total diversity based on one million sequenced T cells were considered lower bounds and underestimates.

The germline V gene supplies CDR1 SGHRS and CDR2 YFSETQ. From the cysteine up to the phenylalanine, the CDR3 has a length of 14 residues. Just the 42-base CDR3 DNA is kept, in frame starting at base 1. The sequencing sample was made of blood. This receptor was obtained from a woman aged 25 to 39 in good health. The chain is encoded by TRBV5-1 joined to TRBJ2-7; the D gene remains uncertain. The DNA sequence follows: TGCACCAGCAGCTTGAGGTCTACCCAAGTAGAGCAGTACTTC. It is translated as CTSSLRSTQVEQYF.